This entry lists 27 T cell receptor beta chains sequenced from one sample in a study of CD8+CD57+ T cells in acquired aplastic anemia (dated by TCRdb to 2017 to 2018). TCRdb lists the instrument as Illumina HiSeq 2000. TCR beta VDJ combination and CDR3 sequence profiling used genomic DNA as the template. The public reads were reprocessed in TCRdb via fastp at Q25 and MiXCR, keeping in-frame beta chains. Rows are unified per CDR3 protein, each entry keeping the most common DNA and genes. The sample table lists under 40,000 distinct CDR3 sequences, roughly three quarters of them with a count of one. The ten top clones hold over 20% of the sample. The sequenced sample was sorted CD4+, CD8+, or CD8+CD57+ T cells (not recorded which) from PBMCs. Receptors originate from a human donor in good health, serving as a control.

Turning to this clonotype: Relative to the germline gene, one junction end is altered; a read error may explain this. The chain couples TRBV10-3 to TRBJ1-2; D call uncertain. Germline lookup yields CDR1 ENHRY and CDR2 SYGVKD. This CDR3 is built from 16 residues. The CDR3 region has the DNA TGCGCCATCGGTGAGTCGACTCCTGGACTGAACTGTGGCTACACCTTC. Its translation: CAIGESTPGLNCGYTF.

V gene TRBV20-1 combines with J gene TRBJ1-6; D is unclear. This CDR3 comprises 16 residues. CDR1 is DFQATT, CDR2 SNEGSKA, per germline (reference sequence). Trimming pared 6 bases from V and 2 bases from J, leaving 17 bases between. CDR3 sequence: CSAFSNSATYNSPLHF. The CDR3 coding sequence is TGCAGTGCCTTTTCCAACTCGGCAACCTATAATTCACCCCTCCACTTT.

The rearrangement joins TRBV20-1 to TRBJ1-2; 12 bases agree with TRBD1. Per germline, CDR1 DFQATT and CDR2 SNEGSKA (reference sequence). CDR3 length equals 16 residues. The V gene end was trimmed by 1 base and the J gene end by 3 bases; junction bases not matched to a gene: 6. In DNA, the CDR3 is TGCAGTGCTAGAGCCGGGGACAGGGGGCTGGACTATGGCTACACCTTC. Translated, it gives CSARAGDRGLDYGYTF.

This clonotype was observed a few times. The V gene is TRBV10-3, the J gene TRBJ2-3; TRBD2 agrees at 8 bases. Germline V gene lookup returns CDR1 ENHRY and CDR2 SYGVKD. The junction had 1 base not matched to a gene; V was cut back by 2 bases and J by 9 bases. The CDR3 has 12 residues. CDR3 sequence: CAISEASGTQYF. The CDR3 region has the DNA TGTGCCATCAGTGAGGCTAGCGGGACGCAGTATTTT.

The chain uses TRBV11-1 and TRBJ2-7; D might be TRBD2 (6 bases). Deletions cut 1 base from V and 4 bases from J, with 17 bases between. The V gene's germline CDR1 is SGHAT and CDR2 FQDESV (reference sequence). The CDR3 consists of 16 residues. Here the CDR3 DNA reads TGTGCCAGCAGCTTAGTCGATGCGGGAAGGAGATACGAGCAGTACTTC. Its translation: CASSLVDAGRRYEQYF.

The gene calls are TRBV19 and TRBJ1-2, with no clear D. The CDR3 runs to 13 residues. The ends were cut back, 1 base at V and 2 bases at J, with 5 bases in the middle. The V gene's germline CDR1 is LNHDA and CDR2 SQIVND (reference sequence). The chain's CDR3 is CASSIGANYGYTF. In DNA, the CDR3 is TGTGCCAGTAGTATAGGGGCGAACTATGGCTACACCTTC.

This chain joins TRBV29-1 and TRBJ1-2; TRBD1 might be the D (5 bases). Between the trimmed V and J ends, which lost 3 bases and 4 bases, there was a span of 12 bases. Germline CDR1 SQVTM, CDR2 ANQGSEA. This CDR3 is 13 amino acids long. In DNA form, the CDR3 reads TGCAGCGTTGAGGAGGGGCCCTTCTATGGCTACACCTTC. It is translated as CSVEEGPFYGYTF.

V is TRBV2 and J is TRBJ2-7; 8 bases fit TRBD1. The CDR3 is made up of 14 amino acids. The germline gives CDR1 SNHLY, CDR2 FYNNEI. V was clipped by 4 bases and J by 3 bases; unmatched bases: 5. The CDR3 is CASSVDRGGYEQYF. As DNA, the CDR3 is TGTGCCAGCAGTGTTGACAGGGGTGGCTACGAGCAGTACTTC.

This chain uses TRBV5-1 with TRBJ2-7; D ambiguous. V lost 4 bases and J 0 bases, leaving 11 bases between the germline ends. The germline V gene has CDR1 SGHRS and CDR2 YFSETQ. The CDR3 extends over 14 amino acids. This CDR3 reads CASSVGQSSYEQYF. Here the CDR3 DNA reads TGCGCCAGCAGCGTAGGGCAGAGCTCCTACGAGCAGTACTTC. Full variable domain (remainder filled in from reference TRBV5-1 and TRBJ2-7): KAGVTQTPRYLIKTRGQQVTLSCSPISGHRSVSWYQQTPGQGLQFLFEYFSETQRNKGNFPGRFSGRQFSNSRSEMNVSTLELGDSALYLCASSVGQSSYEQYFGPGTRLTVT.

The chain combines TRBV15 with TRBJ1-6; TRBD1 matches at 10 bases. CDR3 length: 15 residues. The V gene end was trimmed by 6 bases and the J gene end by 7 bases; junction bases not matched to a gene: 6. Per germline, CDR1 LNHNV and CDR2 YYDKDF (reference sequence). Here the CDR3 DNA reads TGTGCCACCAGTAGGAAGGGACAGGGGAATTCACCCCTCCACTTT. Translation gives CATSRKGQGNSPLHF.

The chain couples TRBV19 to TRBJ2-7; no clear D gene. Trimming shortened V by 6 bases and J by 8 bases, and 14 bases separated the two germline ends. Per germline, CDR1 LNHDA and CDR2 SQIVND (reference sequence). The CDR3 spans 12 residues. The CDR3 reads CASSYHLGQQYF. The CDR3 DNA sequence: TGTGCCAGTAGCTATCATCTTGGACAGCAGTACTTC.

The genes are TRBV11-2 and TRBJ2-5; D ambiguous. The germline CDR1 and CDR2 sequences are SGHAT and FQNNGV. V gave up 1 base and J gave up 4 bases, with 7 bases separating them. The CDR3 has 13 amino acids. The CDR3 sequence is CASSLARRETQYF. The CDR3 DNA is TGTGCCAGCAGCTTAGCTCGTAGAGAGACCCAGTACTTC. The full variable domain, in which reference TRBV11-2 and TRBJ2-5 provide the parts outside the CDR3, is EAGVAQSPRYKIIEKRQSVAFWCNPISGHATLYWYQQILGQGPKLLIQFQNNGVVDDSQLPKDRFSAERLKGVDSTLKIQPAKLEDSAVYLCASSLARRETQYFGPGTRLLVL.

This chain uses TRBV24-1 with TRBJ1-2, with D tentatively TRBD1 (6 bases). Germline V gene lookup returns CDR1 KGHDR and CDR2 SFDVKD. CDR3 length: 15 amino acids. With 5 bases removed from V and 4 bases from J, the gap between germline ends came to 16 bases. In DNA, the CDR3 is TGTGCCACCAGTGCCCCCGGGACAACAGTCTATGGCTACACCTTC. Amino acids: CATSAPGTTVYGYTF.

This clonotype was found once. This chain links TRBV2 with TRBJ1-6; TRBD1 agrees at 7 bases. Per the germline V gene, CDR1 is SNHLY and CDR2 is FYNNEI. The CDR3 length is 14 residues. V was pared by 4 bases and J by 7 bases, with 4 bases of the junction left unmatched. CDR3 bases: TGTGCCAGCAGTGGCGGGACAGTAAATTCACCCCTCCACTTT. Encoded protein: CASSGGTVNSPLHF.

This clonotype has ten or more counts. CDR3 bases: TGTGCCAGCAGCTTAGATGGCGGGCCAGCTTTCTTT. This translates into CASSLDGGPAFF. The chain employs TRBV11-3 and TRBJ1-1; D not certain. The V gene lost 0 bases and the J gene lost 10 bases, with 9 bases spanning the gap. Looked up from germline, CDR1 is SGHNT and CDR2 is YENEEA. The CDR3 consists of 12 residues.

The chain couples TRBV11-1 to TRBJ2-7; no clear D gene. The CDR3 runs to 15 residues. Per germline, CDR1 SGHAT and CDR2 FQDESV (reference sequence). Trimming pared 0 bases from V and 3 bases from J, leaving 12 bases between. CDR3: CASSLAGSQDYEQYF. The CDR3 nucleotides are TGTGCCAGCAGCTTAGCGGGATCCCAAGACTACGAGCAGTACTTC.

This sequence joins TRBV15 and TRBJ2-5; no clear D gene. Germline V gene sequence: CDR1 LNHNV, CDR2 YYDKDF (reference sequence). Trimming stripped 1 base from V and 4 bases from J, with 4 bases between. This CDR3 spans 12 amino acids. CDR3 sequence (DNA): TGTGCCACCAGCAGAGGTAGAGAGACCCAGTACTTC. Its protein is CATSRGRETQYF.

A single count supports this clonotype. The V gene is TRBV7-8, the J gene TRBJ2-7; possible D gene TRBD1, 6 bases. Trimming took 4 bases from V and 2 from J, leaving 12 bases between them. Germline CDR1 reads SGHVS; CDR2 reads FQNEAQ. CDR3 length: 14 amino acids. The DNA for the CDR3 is TGTGCCAGCAGCTCGAAAACAGGGCCCTACGAGCAGTACTTC. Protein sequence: CASSSKTGPYEQYF.

The CDR3 DNA follows: TGTGCCATCGGAACTGGAGGAGGGGACACTGAAGCTTTCTTT. This translates into CAIGTGGGDTEAFF. The J gene is TRBJ1-1, the V gene TRBV10-3; the D gene is possibly TRBD1 (5 bases). V gave up 8 bases and J gave up 3 bases, with 16 bases separating them. The CDR3 contains 14 residues. CDR1 is ENHRY and CDR2 is SYGVKD in the germline V gene.

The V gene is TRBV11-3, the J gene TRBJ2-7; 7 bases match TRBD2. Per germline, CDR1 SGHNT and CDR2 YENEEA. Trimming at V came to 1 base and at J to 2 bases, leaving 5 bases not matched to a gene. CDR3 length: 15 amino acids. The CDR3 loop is CASSLVALAAYEQYF. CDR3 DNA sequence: TGTGCCAGCAGCTTAGTAGCGCTAGCGGCCTACGAGCAGTACTTC.

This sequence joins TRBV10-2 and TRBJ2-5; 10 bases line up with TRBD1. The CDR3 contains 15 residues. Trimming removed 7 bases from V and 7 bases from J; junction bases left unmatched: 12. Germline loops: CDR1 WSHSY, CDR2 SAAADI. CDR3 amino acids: CASNAGTGEALTQYF. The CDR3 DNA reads TGCGCCAGCAACGCCGGGACAGGGGAAGCGTTGACCCAGTACTTC.

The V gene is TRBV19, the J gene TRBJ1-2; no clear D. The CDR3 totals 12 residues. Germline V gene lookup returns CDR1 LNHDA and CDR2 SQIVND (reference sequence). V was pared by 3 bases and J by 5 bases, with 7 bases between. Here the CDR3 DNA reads TGTGCCAGTAGTATCCCGGGATATGGCTACACCTTC. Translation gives CASSIPGYGYTF.

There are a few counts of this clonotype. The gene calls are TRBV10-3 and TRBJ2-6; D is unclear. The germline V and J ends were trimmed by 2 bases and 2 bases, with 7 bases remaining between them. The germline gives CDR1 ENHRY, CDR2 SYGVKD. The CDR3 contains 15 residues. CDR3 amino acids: CAISEDRAGANVLTF. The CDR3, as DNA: TGTGCCATCAGTGAGGACCGAGCTGGGGCCAACGTCCTGACTTTC.

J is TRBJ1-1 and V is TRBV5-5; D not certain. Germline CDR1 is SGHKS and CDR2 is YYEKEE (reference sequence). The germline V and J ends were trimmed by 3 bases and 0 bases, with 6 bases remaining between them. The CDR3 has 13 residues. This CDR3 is CASSYQVNTEAFF. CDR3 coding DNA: TGTGCCAGCAGCTACCAAGTGAACACTGAAGCTTTCTTT.

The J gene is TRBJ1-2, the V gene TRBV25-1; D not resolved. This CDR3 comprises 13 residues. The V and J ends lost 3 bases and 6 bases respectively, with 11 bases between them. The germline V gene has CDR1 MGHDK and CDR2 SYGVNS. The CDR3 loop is CASSDGMLDGYTF. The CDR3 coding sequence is TGTGCCAGCAGTGACGGAATGTTGGATGGCTACACCTTC.

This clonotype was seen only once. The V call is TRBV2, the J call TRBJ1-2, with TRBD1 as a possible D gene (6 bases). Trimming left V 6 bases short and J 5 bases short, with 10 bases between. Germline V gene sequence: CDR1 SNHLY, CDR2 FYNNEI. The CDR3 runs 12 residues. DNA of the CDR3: TGTGCCAGCAGACGACAGGTTTATGGCTACACCTTC. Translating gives CASRRQVYGYTF.

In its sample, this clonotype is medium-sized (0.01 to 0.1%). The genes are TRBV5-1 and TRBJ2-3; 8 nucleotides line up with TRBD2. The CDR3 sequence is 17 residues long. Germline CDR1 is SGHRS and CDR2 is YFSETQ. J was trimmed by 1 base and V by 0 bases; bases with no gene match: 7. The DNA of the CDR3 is TGCGCCAGCAGCTTGGCCGACGGGCGGGGGGGCACAGATACGCAGTATTTT. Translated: CASSLADGRGGTDTQYF.